This T cell receptor (beta chain) derives from a study of cytotoxic CD8 clonotypes in ibrutinib-treated CLL. V dropped 8 bases and J dropped 6 bases, with 16 bases sitting between them. CDR1 MDHEN and CDR2 SYDVKM come from the germline V gene. The CDR3 is 14 amino acids. Concerning this clone: What it binds is unknown.

Whole-study results and caveats: Against age-matched healthy donors, baseline clonality ran higher and tracked circulating CD8+ T-cell counts.

Using immunoSEQ multiplex PCR, the repertoire was profiled, and TCRdb retains in-frame clones only, with some absent. This sample has 200,000 to 250,000 clones; 70% occur once, and the top ten carry approximately 15%. This TCR came from a human donor with chronic lymphocytic leukemia. Material: PBMCs, obtained after 24 months of ibrutinib treatment. This chain uses TRBV28 with TRBJ2-2; possibly TRBD1 or TRBD2 for D (5 bases each). Here the CDR3 reads CASQTSGHAGELFF. The CDR3 DNA sequence: TGTGCCAGCCAAACCTCGGGGCACGCCGGGGAGCTGTTTTTT.